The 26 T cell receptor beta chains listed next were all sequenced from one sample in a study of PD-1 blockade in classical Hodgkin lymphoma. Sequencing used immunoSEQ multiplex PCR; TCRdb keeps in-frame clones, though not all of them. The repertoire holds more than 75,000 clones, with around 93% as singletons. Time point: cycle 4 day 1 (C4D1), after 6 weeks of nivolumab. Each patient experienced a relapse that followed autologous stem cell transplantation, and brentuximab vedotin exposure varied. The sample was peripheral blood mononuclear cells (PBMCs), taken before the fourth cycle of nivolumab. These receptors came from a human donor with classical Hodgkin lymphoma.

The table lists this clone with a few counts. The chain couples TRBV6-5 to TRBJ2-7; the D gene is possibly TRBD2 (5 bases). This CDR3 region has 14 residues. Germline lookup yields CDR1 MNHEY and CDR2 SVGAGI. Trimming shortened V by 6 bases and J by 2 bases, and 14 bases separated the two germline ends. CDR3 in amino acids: CASRRAQGPYEQYF. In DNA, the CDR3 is TGTGCCAGCAGGCGGGCCCAAGGTCCCTACGAGCAGTACTTC.

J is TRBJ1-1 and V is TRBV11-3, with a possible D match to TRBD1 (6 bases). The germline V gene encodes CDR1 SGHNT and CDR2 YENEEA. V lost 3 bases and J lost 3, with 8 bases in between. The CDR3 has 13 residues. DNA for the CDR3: TGTGCCAGCAGCTTGGACAGCTACACTGAAGCTTTCTTT. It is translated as CASSLDSYTEAFF.

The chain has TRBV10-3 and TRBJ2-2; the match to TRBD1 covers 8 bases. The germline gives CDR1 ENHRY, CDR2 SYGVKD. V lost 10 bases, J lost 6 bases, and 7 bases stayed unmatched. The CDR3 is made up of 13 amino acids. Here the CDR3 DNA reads TGTGCCAACCAGGGGGCTCGGGCCGGGGAGCTGTTTTTT. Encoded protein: CANQGARAGELFF.

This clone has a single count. The CDR3 here is CASSFGGDGYEQYF. In DNA, the CDR3 is TGCGCCAGCAGCTTCGGCGGGGACGGATACGAGCAGTACTTC. This sequence joins TRBV5-1 and TRBJ2-7, with D perhaps matching TRBD2 (6 bases). The CDR3 loop spans 14 amino acids. Germline V lookup: CDR1 SGHRS, CDR2 YFSETQ. V dropped 2 bases and J dropped 4 bases, with 13 bases sitting between them.

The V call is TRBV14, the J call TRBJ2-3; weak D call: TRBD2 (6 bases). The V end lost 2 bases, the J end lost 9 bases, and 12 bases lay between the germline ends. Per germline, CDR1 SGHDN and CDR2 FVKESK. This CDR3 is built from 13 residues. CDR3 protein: CASSQFLANTQYF. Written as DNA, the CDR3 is TGTGCCAGCAGCCAATTCCTAGCGAACACGCAGTATTTT.

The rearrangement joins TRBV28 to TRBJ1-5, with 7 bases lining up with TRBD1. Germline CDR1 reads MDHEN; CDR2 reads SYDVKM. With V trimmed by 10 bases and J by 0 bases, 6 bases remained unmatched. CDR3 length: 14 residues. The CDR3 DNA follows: TGTGCCACGTACAGGGGAAATAGCAATCAGCCCCAGCATTTT. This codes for CATYRGNSNQPQHF.

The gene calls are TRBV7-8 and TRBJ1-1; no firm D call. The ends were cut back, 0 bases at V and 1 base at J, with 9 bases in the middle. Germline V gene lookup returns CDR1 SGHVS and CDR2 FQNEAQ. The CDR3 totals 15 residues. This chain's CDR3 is CASSLARFWNTEAFF. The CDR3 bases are TGTGCCAGCAGCTTAGCGAGGTTCTGGAACACTGAAGCTTTCTTT.

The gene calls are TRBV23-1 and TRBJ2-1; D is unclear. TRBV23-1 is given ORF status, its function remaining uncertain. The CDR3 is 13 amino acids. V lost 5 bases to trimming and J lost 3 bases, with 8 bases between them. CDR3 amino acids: CASSIGIYNEQFF. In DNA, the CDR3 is TGCGCCAGCAGTATTGGGATCTACAATGAGCAGTTCTTC.

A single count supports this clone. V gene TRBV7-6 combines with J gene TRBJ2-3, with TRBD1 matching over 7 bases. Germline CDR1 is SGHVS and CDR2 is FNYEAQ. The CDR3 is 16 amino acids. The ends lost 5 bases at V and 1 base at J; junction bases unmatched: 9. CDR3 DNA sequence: TGTGCCAGCAGCCTGACCATAACAGGGGGCACAGATACGCAGTATTTT. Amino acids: CASSLTITGGTDTQYF. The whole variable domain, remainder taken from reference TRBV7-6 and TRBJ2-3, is GAGVSQSPRYKVTKRGQDVALRCDPISGHVSLYWYRQALGQGPEFLTYFNYEAQQDKSGLPNDRFSAERPEGSISTLTIQRTEQRDSAMYRCASSLTITGGTDTQYFGPGTRLTVL.

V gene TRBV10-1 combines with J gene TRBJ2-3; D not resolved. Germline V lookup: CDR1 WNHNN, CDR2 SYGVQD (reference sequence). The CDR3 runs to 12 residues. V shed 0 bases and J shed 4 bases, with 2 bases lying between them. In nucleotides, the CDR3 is TGCGCCAGCAGTGAGTCGGCAGATACGCAGTATTTT. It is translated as CASSESADTQYF.

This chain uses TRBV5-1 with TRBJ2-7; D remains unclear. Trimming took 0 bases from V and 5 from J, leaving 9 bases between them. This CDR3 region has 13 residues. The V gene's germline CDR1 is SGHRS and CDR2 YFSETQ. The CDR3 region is CASSLAYINEQYF. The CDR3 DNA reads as TGCGCCAGCAGCTTGGCGTATATAAACGAGCAGTACTTC.

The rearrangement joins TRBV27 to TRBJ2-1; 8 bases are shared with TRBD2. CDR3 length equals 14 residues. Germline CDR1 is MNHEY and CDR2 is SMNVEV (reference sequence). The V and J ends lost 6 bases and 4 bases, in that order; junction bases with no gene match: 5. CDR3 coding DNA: TGTGCCAGCAGAACTAGCGGAGGTTACAATGAGCAGTTCTTC. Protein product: CASRTSGGYNEQFF.

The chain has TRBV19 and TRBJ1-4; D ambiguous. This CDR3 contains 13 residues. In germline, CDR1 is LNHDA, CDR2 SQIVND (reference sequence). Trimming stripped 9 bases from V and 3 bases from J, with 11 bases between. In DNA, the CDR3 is TGTGCCAGGAGGACGGCTCCTAATGAAAAACTGTTTTTT. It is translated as CARRTAPNEKLFF.

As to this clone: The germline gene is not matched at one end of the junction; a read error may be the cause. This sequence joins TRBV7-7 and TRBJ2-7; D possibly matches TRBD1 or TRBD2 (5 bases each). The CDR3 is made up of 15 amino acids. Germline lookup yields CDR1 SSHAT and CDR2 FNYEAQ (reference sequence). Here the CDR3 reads CASSLGAGSSYEQYF. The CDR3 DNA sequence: TGTGCTAGCAGCTTAGGCGCAGGGAGCTCCTACGAGCAGTACTTC. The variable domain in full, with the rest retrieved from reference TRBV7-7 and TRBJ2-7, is GAGVSQSPRYKVTKRGQDVTLRCDPISSHATLYWYQQALGQGPEFLTYFNYEAQPDKSGLPSDRFSAERPEGSISTLTIQRTEQRDSAMYRCASSLGAGSSYEQYFGPGTRLTVT.

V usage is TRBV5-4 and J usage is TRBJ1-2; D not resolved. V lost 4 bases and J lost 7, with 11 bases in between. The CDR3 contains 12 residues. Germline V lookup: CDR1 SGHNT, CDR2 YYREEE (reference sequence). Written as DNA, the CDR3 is TGTGCCAGCAGCGTGGACTTCTCTGGCTACACCTTC. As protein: CASSVDFSGYTF.

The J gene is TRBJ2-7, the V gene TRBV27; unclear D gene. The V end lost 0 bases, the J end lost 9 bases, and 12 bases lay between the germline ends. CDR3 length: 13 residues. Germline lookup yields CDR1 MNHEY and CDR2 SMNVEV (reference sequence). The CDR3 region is CASSLSELAGQYF. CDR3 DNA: TGTGCCAGCAGTTTATCGGAGCTCGCAGGGCAGTACTTC.

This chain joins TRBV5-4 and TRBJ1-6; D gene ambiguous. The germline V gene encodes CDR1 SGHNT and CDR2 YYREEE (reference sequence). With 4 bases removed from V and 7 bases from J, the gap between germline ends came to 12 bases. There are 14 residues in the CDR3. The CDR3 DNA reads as TGTGCCAGCAGCACAACCGGAGGGAATTCACCCCTCCACTTT. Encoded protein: CASSTTGGNSPLHF.

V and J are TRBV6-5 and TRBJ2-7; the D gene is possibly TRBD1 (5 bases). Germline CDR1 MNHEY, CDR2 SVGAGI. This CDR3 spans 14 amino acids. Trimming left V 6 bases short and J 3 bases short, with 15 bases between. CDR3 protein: CASSRDSRSYEQYF. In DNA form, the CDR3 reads TGTGCCAGCAGCCGAGACAGTAGGAGCTACGAGCAGTACTTC.

The CDR3 DNA follows: TGTGCCAGCAGCCTAAAGGGAGGCCCATACAATGAGCAGTTCTTC. Protein sequence: CASSLKGGPYNEQFF. This sequence joins TRBV5-6 and TRBJ2-1; D is possibly TRBD2 (6 bases). Germline assignment: CDR1 SGHDT and CDR2 YYEEEE. CDR3 size: 15 residues. Trimming left V 4 bases short and J 4 bases short, with 15 bases between.

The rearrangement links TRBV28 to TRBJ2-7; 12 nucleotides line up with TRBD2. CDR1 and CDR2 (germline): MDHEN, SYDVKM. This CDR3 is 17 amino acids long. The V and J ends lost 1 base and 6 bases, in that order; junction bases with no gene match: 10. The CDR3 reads CASSLSPVLAGGREQYF. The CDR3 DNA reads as TGTGCCAGCAGTTTATCTCCGGTGCTAGCGGGAGGGCGCGAGCAGTACTTC.

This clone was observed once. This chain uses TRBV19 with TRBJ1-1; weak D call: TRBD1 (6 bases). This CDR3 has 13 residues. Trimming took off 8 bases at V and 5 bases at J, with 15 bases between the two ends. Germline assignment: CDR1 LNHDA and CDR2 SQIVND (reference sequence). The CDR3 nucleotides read TGTGCCAGTGGGACAACCACACGGACTGAAGCTTTCTTT. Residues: CASGTTTRTEAFF.

The CDR3 DNA is TGTGCCAGCTCACCACGTACAGGGAGATCCTACAATGAGCAGTTCTTC. Protein product: CASSPRTGRSYNEQFF. The chain recombines TRBV18 with TRBJ2-1; TRBD1 is a possible D gene (6 bases). The germline V gene encodes CDR1 KGHSH and CDR2 LQKENI. CDR3 length: 16 amino acids. V gave up 1 base and J gave up 1 base, with 11 bases separating them.

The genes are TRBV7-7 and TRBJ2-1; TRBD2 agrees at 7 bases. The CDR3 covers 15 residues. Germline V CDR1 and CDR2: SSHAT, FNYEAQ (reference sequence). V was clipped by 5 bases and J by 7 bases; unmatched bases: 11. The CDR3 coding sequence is TGTGCCAGCAGCGCGAGTGACTGGGGAGGGAATGAGCAGTTCTTC. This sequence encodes CASSASDWGGNEQFF.

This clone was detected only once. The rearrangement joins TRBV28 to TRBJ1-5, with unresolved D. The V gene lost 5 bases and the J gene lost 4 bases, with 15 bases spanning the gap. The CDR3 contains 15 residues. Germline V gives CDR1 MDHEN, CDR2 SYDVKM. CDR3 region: CASSPPRILNQPQHF. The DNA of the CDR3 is TGTGCCAGCAGTCCTCCCAGGATCCTAAATCAGCCCCAGCATTTT.

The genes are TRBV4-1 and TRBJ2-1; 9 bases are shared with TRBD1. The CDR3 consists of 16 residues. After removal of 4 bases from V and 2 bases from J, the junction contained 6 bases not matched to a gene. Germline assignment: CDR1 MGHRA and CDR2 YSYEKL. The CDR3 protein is CASSLLGTGPYNEQFF. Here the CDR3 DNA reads TGCGCCAGCAGCCTACTGGGGACAGGGCCCTACAATGAGCAGTTCTTC.

The CDR3 bases are TGTGCCAGCAGCCGAACCCATTTGTCCTCCTACAATGAGCAGTTCTTC. Translating gives CASSRTHLSSYNEQFF. V and J are TRBV7-8 and TRBJ2-1; D gene ambiguous. V was clipped by 5 bases and J by 0 bases, with 14 bases between them. The V gene's germline CDR1 is SGHVS and CDR2 FQNEAQ. The CDR3 consists of 16 residues.